The clone carrying this T cell receptor beta chain was observed many times. Its antigen is currently unknown. The data stem from a study of Graves' ophthalmopathy and Graves' hyperthyroidism. Whole-study findings and limits: Ophthalmopathy was separated from stable hyperthyroidism by a 13-signature model with 87.88% sensitivity and 81.08% specificity.

The germline gives CDR1 SGHDT, CDR2 YYEEEE. The CDR3 consists of 13 residues. The junction had 0 bases not matched to a gene; V was cut back by 0 bases and J by 9 bases. Amplification from RNA transcripts yielded the TCR beta CDR3 regions. HTBI-primed first-round RT-PCR preceded second-round multiplex PCR. TCRdb re-derived calls from the multiplex PCR reads in MiXCR, one entry per CDR3 protein. The table shows some 1.1 million distinct CDR3 sequences, with about 35% occurring only once. This receptor was identified in an adult man with Graves' hyperthyroidism. The sample taken for sequencing was peripheral blood or thyroid tissue (not recorded which). The chain employs TRBV5-6 and TRBJ1-6, with TRBD1 matching 7 bases. In DNA, the CDR3 is TGTGCCAGCAGCTTGGGGGACAGTTCACCCCTCCACTTT. Translated: CASSLGDSSPLHF.